The TCR beta chain described here comes from a study of control samples from healthy donors and cancer patients (dated by TCRdb to 2018 to 2020). The method behind the library was the immunoSEQ multiplex PCR assay. In its TCRdb copy, this immuneACCESS table keeps in-frame sequences only and misses some clones. Where compared with another copy, unresolved V genes explain less than half of these, and the others have no known cause. For this sample the table gives 80,000 to 100,000 clones, of which about 91% were detected only once. The biggest ten clones account for 13% to 15% of the sample. On this clone: Its antigen target is currently unknown. No qualities accompany the bases; no much larger clone lies one base away.

From its cysteine to its phenylalanine, the CDR3 spans 16 amino acids. Of all the DNA, just the CDR3 is kept, 48 bases in frame from base 1. V was cut back by 4 bases and J by 0 bases, leaving a gap of 15 bases between them. The CDR1 and CDR2 encoded by the germline V gene are SGHRS and YFSETQ. The clonotype originates from a man younger than 45 in good health. Sequencing used blood. The rearrangement joined TRBV5-1 to TRBJ2-3; a confident D gene designation cannot be given. For the CDR3, the sequence is CASSQEDAVSTDTQYF. The DNA is as follows: TGCGCCAGCAGCCAGGAAGACGCCGTTAGCACAGATACGCAGTATTTT.